This T cell receptor beta chain derives from a study of blood T cell repertoires in COVID-19. V lost 2 bases, J lost 6 bases, and 10 bases lay in between. The CDR3 extends over 13 amino acids. Germline V gene data show CDR1 as KGHSH and CDR2 as LQKENI. Clones were read by immunoSEQ multiplex PCR, and TCRdb kept only the in-frame ones, dropping some. The sample has more than 110,000 clones, roughly 80% seen once. This TCR was recovered from a human donor in a cohort sampled during active COVID-19. The chain employs TRBV18 and TRBJ1-2; the D gene is possibly TRBD1 (6 bases). Material for sequencing was peripheral blood. In DNA form, the CDR3 reads TGTGCCAGCTCACCATTGGGGGCAAATGGCTACACCTTC. This encodes CASSPLGANGYTF.